This T cell receptor (beta chain) was obtained from a study of blood T cell repertoires in COVID-19. The CDR3 totals 17 residues. CDR1 is SGHVS, CDR2 FQNEAQ, per germline. V dropped 3 bases and J dropped 6 bases, with 20 bases sitting between them. Per the original data handling: Amplification of reference gene primers was used by the study to estimate nucleated cell counts. Profiling relied on immunoSEQ multiplex PCR, and the TCRdb table lists in-frame clones only, not all of them. The V and J calls and clone size were taken over from that table, and D and trimming were inferred from the DNA. The profile shows just over 80,000 clones, about 86% of them singletons.

This chain connects TRBV7-8 to TRBJ2-2; D might be TRBD1 (6 bases). The TCR originated in a man at least 80 years old with acute or convalescent COVID-19. Material: peripheral blood. Here the CDR3 reads CASSFRAATGGSGELFF. The CDR3 nucleotides read TGTGCCAGCAGCTTTAGAGCGGCGACAGGTGGATCCGGGGAGCTGTTTTTT.